This TCR beta chain emerged from a study of T cell responses to AZD1222 COVID-19 vaccine. Study-wide results and limits: Spike as a whole was targeted by vaccine-associated CD4 TCRs, dominant at 160-218 and 743-854.

The CDR3 loop spans 14 amino acids. Trimming took 6 bases from V and 5 from J; bases not matched to a gene: 9. The germline V gene has CDR1 ENHRY and CDR2 SYGVKD. Assay used: immunoSEQ multiplex PCR; TCRdb lists only in-frame clones, some missing. Among about 110,000 clones listed, about four fifths were seen once. As regards this clone: The antigen is undetermined. Other DNA sequences in the sample encode the same CDR3.

This sequence originates from an adult in good health. Sequenced material: peripheral blood, taken on day 0 of AZD1222 vaccination. The chain has TRBV10-3 and TRBJ1-1; 7 positions agree with TRBD1. CDR3 coding DNA: TGTGCCATCAGGACAGGGTTGGGCGGGACTGAAGCTTTCTTT. Residues: CAIRTGLGGTEAFF.